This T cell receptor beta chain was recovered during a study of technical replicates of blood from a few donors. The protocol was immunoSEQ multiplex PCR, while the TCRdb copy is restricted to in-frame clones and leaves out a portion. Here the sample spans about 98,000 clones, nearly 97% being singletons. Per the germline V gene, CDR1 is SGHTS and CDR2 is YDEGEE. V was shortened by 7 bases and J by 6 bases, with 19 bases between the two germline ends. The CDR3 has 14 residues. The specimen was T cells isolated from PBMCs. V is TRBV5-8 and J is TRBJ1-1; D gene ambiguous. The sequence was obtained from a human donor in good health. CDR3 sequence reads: CASGPHGASPEAFF. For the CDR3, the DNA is TGTGCCAGCGGCCCGCATGGAGCCTCCCCTGAAGCTTTCTTT.